The TCR beta chain described here comes from a study of T cell responses to AZD1222 COVID-19 vaccine. Study context: Pooled together were second doses at about 4 or about 12 weeks.

The V and J ends lost 5 bases and 2 bases respectively, with 12 bases between them. The CDR3 has 14 residues. In germline, CDR1 is SGHTA, CDR2 FQGNSA. Points from the study as a whole: Repertoire sampling occurred only after the peak T cell response. Per reports, nearly half of all spike-specific TCRs target regions that are unmutated in variants.

To note about this clone: Its target is not known.

Profiling relied on immunoSEQ multiplex PCR, and the TCRdb table lists in-frame clones only, not all of them. In the table there are approximately 180,000 clones, about nine tenths of which are singletons. The clonotype comes from an adult in good health. The chain has TRBV7-2 and TRBJ2-5; D perhaps matches TRBD1 (5 bases). Sequences were derived from peripheral blood, sampled on day 0 of AZD1222 vaccination. The CDR3 is CASSGRQGQETQYF. The CDR3 DNA is TGTGCCAGCAGCGGTAGGCAGGGTCAAGAGACCCAGTACTTC.